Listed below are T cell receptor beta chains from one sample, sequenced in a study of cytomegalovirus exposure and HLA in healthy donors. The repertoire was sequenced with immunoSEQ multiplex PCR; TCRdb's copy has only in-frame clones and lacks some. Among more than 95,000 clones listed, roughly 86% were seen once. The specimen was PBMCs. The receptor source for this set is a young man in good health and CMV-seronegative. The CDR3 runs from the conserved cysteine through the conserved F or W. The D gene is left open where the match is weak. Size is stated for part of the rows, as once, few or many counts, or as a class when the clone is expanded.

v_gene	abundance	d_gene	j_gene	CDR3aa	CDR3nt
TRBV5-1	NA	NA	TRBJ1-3	CASSFVGQGNTIYF	TGCGCCAGCAGCTTCGTCGGACAGGGAAACACCATATATTTT
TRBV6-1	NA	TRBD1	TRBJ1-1	CASRPRQGTTEAFF	TGTGCCAGCAGACCCAGACAGGGAACTACTGAAGCTTTCTTT
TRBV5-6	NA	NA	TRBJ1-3	CASSFDRRNTIYF	TGTGCCAGCAGCTTCGACAGGCGGAACACCATATATTTT
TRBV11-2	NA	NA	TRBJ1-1	CASSLDGGVAEAFF	TGTGCCAGCAGCCTGGACGGAGGGGTCGCTGAAGCTTTCTTT
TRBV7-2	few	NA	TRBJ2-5	CASSLARETQYF	TGTGCCAGCAGCTTAGCGAGGGAGACCCAGTACTTC
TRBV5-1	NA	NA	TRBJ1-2	CASSSYWGGAEGYTF	TGCGCCAGCAGCTCCTACTGGGGGGGGGCGGAAGGCTACACCTTC
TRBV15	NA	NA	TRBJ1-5	CATSRDHPQPQHF	TGTGCCACCAGCAGAGATCACCCACAACCCCAGCATTTT
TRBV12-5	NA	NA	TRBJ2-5	CASGLVIDAQYF	TGTGCTAGTGGTTTGGTAATAGATGCCCAGTACTTC
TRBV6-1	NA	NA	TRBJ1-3	CASSEAEGTGNTIYF	TGTGCCAGCAGTGAAGCGGAGGGGACTGGAAACACCATATATTTT
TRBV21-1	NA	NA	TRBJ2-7	CASSKDRGNEQYF	TGTGCCAGCAGCAAAGACCGGGGAAACGAGCAGTACTTC
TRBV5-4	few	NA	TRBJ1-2	CASSLEVGSSFYGYTF	TGTGCCAGCAGCTTGGAGGTCGGAAGTAGCTTCTATGGCTACACCTTC
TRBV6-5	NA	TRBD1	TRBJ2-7	CASTSGTGRSYEQYF	TGTGCCAGCACCTCAGGGACAGGTCGTTCCTACGAGCAGTACTTC
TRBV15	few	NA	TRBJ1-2	CATSREAAGVGYGYTF	TGTGCCACCAGCAGAGAAGCGGCAGGGGTAGGGTATGGCTACACCTTC
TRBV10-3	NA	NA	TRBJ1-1	CAISEASRGFAFF	TGTGCCATCAGTGAGGCGTCCAGGGGCTTTGCTTTCTTT
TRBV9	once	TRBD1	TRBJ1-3	CASSGGQGRPGNTIYF	TGTGCCAGCAGCGGTGGACAGGGAAGACCTGGAAACACCATATATTTT
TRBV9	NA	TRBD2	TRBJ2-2	CASSGRNSGGTGELFF	TGTGCCAGCAGCGGACGAAATAGCGGGGGAACCGGGGAGCTGTTTTTT
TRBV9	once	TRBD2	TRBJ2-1	CASSEAGALNNEQFF	TGTGCCAGCAGCGAAGCGGGGGCCTTAAACAATGAGCAGTTCTTC
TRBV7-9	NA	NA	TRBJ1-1	CASSQDITEAFF	TGTGCCAGCAGTCAGGATATCACTGAAGCTTTCTTT
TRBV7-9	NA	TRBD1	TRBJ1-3	CASSPGQGQGNTIYF	TGTGCCAGCAGCCCGGGACAGGGGCAAGGAAACACCATATATTTT
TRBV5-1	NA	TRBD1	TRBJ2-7	CASTSRTGGYEQYF	TGCGCCAGCACCTCCAGGACAGGGGGCTACGAGCAGTACTTC
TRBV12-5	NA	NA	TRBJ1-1	CASGWSGNEAFF	TGTGCTAGTGGTTGGTCAGGGAATGAAGCTTTCTTT
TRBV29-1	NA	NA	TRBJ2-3	CSVEMAPRSDTQYF	TGCAGCGTTGAAATGGCCCCGAGGTCAGATACGCAGTATTTT
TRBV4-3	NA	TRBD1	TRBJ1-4	CASSQGGGQGSKLFF	TGCGCCAGCAGCCAAGGAGGAGGACAGGGCTCAAAACTGTTTTTT
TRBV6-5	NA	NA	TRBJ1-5	CARTRDQNQPQHF	TGTGCCAGGACCAGGGATCAGAATCAGCCCCAGCATTTT
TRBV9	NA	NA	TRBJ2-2	CASSVARVTGELFF	TGTGCCAGCAGCGTAGCCAGGGTCACCGGGGAGCTGTTTTTT
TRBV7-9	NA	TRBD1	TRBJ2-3	CASSHGTGERDTQYF	TGTGCCAGCAGCCACGGGACAGGGGAGAGGGATACGCAGTATTTT
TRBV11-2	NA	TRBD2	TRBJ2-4	CASSLTMARLGAGDIQYF	TGTGCCAGCAGCTTGACGATGGCCAGGTTGGGTGCGGGGGACATTCAGTACTTC
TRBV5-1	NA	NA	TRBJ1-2	CASSLDWGLGGYTF	TGCGCCAGCAGCTTGGATTGGGGGCTCGGAGGCTACACCTTC
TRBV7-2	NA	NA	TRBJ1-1	CASSLVAGAITEAFF	TGTGCCAGCAGCTTAGTTGCAGGGGCCATCACTGAAGCTTTCTTT
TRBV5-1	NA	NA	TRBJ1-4	CASSLVAGVIEKLFF	TGCGCCAGCAGCTTGGTGGCAGGGGTAATTGAAAAACTGTTTTTT
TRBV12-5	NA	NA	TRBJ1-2	CASGLFEAGSYGYTF	TGTGCTAGTGGTCTTTTCGAGGCGGGGTCCTATGGCTACACCTTC
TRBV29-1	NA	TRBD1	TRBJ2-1	CSGDRDVGEQFF	TGCAGCGGGGACAGGGACGTAGGAGAGCAGTTCTTC
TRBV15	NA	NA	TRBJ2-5	CATSRDLQETQYF	TGTGCCACCAGCAGAGACTTGCAAGAGACCCAGTACTTC
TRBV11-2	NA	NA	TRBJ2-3	CASTPGGWTRTDTQYF	TGTGCCAGCACCCCTGGAGGGTGGACCCGCACAGATACGCAGTATTTT
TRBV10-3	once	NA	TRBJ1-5	CAISESAGVGQPQHF	TGTGCCATCAGTGAGTCAGCAGGGGTTGGTCAGCCCCAGCATTTT
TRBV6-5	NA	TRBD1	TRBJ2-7	CASTDTRGPGNEQYF	TGTGCCAGCACCGACACCAGGGGGCCAGGAAACGAGCAGTACTTC
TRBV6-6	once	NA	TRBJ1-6	CASSYGQRDYNSPLHF	TGTGCCAGCAGTTACGGACAGAGGGATTATAATTCACCCCTCCACTTT
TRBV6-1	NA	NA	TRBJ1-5	CASSANREQPQHF	TGTGCCAGCAGTGCTAACAGGGAACAGCCCCAGCATTTT
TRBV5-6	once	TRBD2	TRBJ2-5	CASSTPREPLKETQYF	TGTGCCAGCAGTACTCCGCGGGAGCCCTTGAAAGAGACCCAGTACTTC
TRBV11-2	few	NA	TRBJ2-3	CASSLEAGTDTQYF	TGTGCCAGCAGCTTAGAGGCGGGCACAGATACGCAGTATTTT
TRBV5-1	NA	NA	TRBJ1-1	CASSDPGNRGTEAFF	TGCGCCAGCAGCGATCCGGGAAATCGTGGCACTGAAGCTTTCTTT
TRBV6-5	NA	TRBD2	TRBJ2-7	CASRLAGGRDEQYF	TGTGCCAGCAGACTAGCGGGGGGGCGCGACGAGCAGTACTTC
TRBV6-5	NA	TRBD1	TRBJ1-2	CASSWRQGADYGYTF	TGTGCCAGCAGTTGGCGACAGGGGGCAGACTATGGCTACACCTTC
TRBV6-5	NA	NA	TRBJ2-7	CASSYGWGDSEQYF	TGTGCCAGCAGTTACGGGTGGGGAGATTCCGAGCAGTACTTC
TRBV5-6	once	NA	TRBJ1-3	CASSLWGLVRELLGNTIYF	TGTGCCAGCAGCTTGTGGGGTCTGGTTAGGGAGCTTCTCGGAAACACCATATATTTT
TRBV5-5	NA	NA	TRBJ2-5	CASTRRGWEETQYF	TGTGCCAGCACCCGACGGGGGTGGGAAGAGACCCAGTACTTC
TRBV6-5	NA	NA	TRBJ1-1	CASIPTGRTTEAFF	TGTGCCAGCATTCCGACAGGCCGGACCACTGAAGCTTTCTTT
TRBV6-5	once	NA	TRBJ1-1	CASSYIGGAGTEAFF	TGTGCCAGCAGTTATATCGGGGGTGCTGGCACTGAAGCTTTCTTT
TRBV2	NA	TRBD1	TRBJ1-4	CASSESSAGTEDEKLFF	TGTGCCAGCAGTGAATCAAGCGCCGGGACAGAGGATGAAAAACTGTTTTTT
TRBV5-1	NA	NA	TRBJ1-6	CASSLEPDSPLHF	TGCGCCAGCAGCTTGGAACCGGATTCACCCCTCCACTTT